Here is one TCR beta chain with its context. The data belong to a study of shared T cell receptors in the human thymus. Assay used: immunoSEQ multiplex PCR; TCRdb lists only in-frame clones, some missing. This sample has 650,000 to 950,000 clones; 80% to 90% occur once, and the top ten carry under 0.012%. J was trimmed by 3 bases and V by 4 bases; bases with no gene match: 13. CDR1 and CDR2 from the germline V gene are SGHRS and YFSETQ. The CDR3 loop spans 16 amino acids. The same data also contributed to another study, on human thymus T cells. As that report states: Immunologically healthy infants in Finland undergoing congenital heart defect surgery were the donors. Resections that were taken during corrective heart surgery supplied the thymus tissue. As related research reported, thymic repertoires overlapped highly among unrelated individuals.

The clonotype comes from a girl in the first two years of life with a congenital heart defect. Sequenced material: thymocytes. This chain links TRBV5-1 with TRBJ2-7; 7 nucleotides match TRBD2. Written as DNA, the CDR3 is TGCGCCAGCAGCCTGCTGGGACCGGCGGGGGACTACGAGCAGTACTTC. Translating it yields CASSLLGPAGDYEQYF.